This T cell receptor beta chain was sequenced in a study of T cell responses to AZD1222 COVID-19 vaccine. Germline assignment: CDR1 MNHEY and CDR2 SVGAGI. CDR3 length: 15 residues. J lost 6 bases, V lost 0 bases, and 1 base had no gene match. This table comes from immunoSEQ multiplex PCR, and its TCRdb copy is limited to in-frame clones, with some not included. This sample yields around 160,000 clones, of which about 92% are seen a single time; about 1.9% belongs to the top ten. The clonotype comes from an adult in good health. The material was peripheral blood, obtained on day 0 of AZD1222 vaccination. The J gene is TRBJ1-4, the V gene TRBV6-5; 10 positions agree with TRBD1. The CDR3 loop reads CASSYSGTGDEKLFF. The CDR3, as DNA: TGTGCCAGCAGTTACTCAGGGACAGGGGATGAAAAACTGTTTTTT.